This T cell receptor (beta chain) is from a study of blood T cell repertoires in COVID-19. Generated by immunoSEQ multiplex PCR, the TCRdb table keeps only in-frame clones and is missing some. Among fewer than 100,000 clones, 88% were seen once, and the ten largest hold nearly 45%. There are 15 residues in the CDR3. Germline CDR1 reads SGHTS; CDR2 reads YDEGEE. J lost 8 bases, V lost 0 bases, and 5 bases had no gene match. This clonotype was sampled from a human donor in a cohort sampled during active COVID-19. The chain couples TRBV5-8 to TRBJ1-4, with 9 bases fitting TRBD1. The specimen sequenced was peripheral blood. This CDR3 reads CASSLAGTGPEKLFF. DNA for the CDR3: TGTGCCAGCAGCTTGGCCGGGACAGGGCCAGAAAAACTGTTTTTT.